The following is a TCR beta chain sequence with its context. This entry belongs to a study of blood T cell repertoires in COVID-19. Study in general: Sources were T cells, B-cell-depleted T cells, or PBMCs; the material itself was cDNA or gDNA.

Authors' processing steps: Amplification of reference gene primers provided the estimated nucleated cell counts. Assay: immunoSEQ multiplex PCR; the TCRdb copy retains only in-frame clones and omits some. V and J calls and clone size are copied from that table; D and trimming were computed from the DNA. The sample includes around 73,000 clones, approximately 83% of them seen just once. V lost 6 bases to trimming and J lost 1 base, with 7 bases between them. CDR3 length: 12 amino acids. Germline V CDR1 and CDR2: MNHEY, SVGAGI. The rearrangement uses TRBV6-5 and TRBJ2-7; D may be TRBD1 (6 bases). This receptor was identified in a human donor in a cohort sampled during active COVID-19. The sequenced material came from peripheral blood. CDR3 amino acids: CASSTGSYEQYF. In nucleotides, the CDR3 is TGTGCCAGCAGCACAGGGTCCTACGAGCAGTACTTC.